These 25 T cell receptor beta chains were all obtained from the same sample, sequenced in a study of identifying expanded T cells in peripheral blood. Profiling relied on immunoSEQ multiplex PCR, and the TCRdb table lists in-frame clones only, not all of them. The sample consists of approximately 120,000 clones, about nine tenths of them appearing once. The source material was blood. The origin of the receptors is a person aged 18 to 75 in good health.

The chain links TRBV2 to TRBJ2-5, with D possibly TRBD2 on 6 matching bases. The assigned J gene may be wrong: the sequence end matches TRBJ2-7 better. The CDR3 contains 15 residues. Germline V gives CDR1 SNHLY, CDR2 FYNNEI. This chain's CDR3 is CASSQGGIRMYEQYF. Here the CDR3 DNA reads TGTGCCAGCAGCCAGGGCGGGATAAGGATGTACGAGCAGTACTTC.

The chain joins TRBV11-3 to TRBJ2-1; tentatively, D is TRBD2 (6 bases). Trimming removed 5 bases from V and 6 bases from J, with 11 bases in between. CDR3 length: 13 amino acids. The germline gives CDR1 SGHNT, CDR2 YENEEA. The CDR3 protein is CASSGRDGNEQFF. CDR3 DNA: TGTGCCAGCAGCGGGCGGGATGGCAATGAGCAGTTCTTC.

This chain joins TRBV5-1 and TRBJ1-2; the D is unclear. The V and J ends lost 0 bases and 0 bases respectively, with 3 bases between them. The germline CDR1 and CDR2 sequences are SGHRS and YFSETQ. This CDR3 has 13 amino acids. As DNA, the CDR3 is TGCGCCAGCAGCTTGGACACTAACTATGGCTACACCTTC. Amino acids: CASSLDTNYGYTF.

This chain links TRBV18 with TRBJ1-1, with unresolved D. Germline V CDR1 and CDR2: KGHSH, LQKENI. The ends were cut back, 2 bases at V and 6 bases at J, with 7 bases in the middle. The CDR3 totals 12 residues. CDR3 sequence: CASSPGWAEAFF. The CDR3 DNA reads as TGTGCCAGCTCACCAGGGTGGGCTGAAGCTTTCTTT.

CDR3 DNA sequence: TGTGCCAGCAGTTACACCTGGACAGGGCATAATTCACCCCTCCACTTT. Translated: CASSYTWTGHNSPLHF. This chain links TRBV6-6 with TRBJ1-6; 8 nucleotides line up with TRBD1. Trimming removed 2 bases from V and 5 bases from J; junction bases left unmatched: 5. This CDR3 has 16 amino acids. CDR1 and CDR2 (germline): MNHNY, SVGAGI (reference sequence).

V gene TRBV19 combines with J gene TRBJ2-1, with D possibly called TRBD1 or TRBD2 (5 bases each). The CDR3 is 15 residues long. Germline loops: CDR1 LNHDA, CDR2 SQIVND (reference sequence). The V and J ends lost 5 bases and 0 bases respectively, with 11 bases between them. The CDR3 DNA reads TGTGCCAGTAGTGGGACCCGTACCTCCTACAATGAGCAGTTCTTC. Protein: CASSGTRTSYNEQFF.

The chain combines TRBV30 with TRBJ1-3; TRBD1 matches 7 bases. V lost 0 bases, J lost 4 bases, and 3 bases stayed unmatched. The germline V gene has CDR1 GTSNPN and CDR2 SVGIG (reference sequence). CDR3 size: 14 residues. Here the CDR3 DNA reads TGTGCCTGGAGTGTACTGACAGGGGGAAACACCATATATTTT. Translation: CAWSVLTGGNTIYF. Looking up the rest from reference TRBV30 and TRBJ1-3 gives the full variable domain: SQTIHQWPATLVQPVGSPLSLECTVEGTSNPNLYWYRQAAGRGLQLLFYSVGIGQISSEVPQNLSASRPQDRQFILSSKKLLLSDSGFYLCAWSVLTGGNTIYFGEGSWLTVV.

The V call is TRBV28, the J call TRBJ1-2; 7 bases are shared with TRBD1. The CDR3 runs to 12 residues. The trim removed 5 bases at V and 8 bases at J, leaving 5 bases unmatched. Germline V gene data show CDR1 as MDHEN and CDR2 as SYDVKM. The CDR3 loop reads CASSRQGKGYTF. DNA of the CDR3: TGTGCCAGCAGTCGACAGGGTAAGGGCTACACCTTC.

The chain combines TRBV5-1 with TRBJ1-2, with a weak D call TRBD1 (6 bases). Trimming removed 1 base from V and 8 bases from J, with 24 bases in between. CDR3 length: 17 amino acids. Germline V CDR1 and CDR2: SGHRS, YFSETQ. CDR3 sequence (DNA): TGCGCCAGCAGCTTGACCCCTGGGGGCTCTCTAATGGGAGGCTACACCTTC. It codes for CASSLTPGGSLMGGYTF.

This rearrangement joins TRBV5-1 to TRBJ2-3; TRBD1 matches at 7 bases. J was trimmed by 5 bases and V by 4 bases; bases with no gene match: 13. The germline V gene has CDR1 SGHRS and CDR2 YFSETQ. CDR3 length equals 16 residues. This CDR3 reads CASSPRGQGVIDTQYF. In nucleotides, the CDR3 is TGCGCCAGCAGCCCAAGGGGGCAGGGTGTAATAGATACGCAGTATTTT.

In nucleotides, the CDR3 is TGTGCCAGCAGTGATTCTAACCAGCGGGGGGGCACAGATACGCAGTATTTT. Residues: CASSDSNQRGGTDTQYF. The chain has TRBV25-1 and TRBJ2-3, with TRBD2 matching 9 bases. Germline loops: CDR1 MGHDK, CDR2 SYGVNS. There are 17 residues in the CDR3. V lost 3 bases to trimming and J lost 1 base; unmatched junction nucleotides: 8.

The chain uses TRBV7-2 and TRBJ2-7; D remains unclear. V gave up 7 bases and J gave up 7 bases, with 17 bases separating them. The CDR3 totals 13 residues. Germline assignment: CDR1 SGHTA and CDR2 FQGNSA. DNA for the CDR3: TGTGCCAGCACCCCGGACCGAAGGCGGGAGCAGTACTTC. Protein: CASTPDRRREQYF.

The chain employs TRBV7-3 and TRBJ2-3; TRBD2 agrees at 14 bases. Looked up from germline, CDR1 is SGHTA and CDR2 is FQGTGA. The CDR3 sequence is 16 residues long. V dropped 2 bases and J dropped 8; count of bases not matched to a gene: 6. The CDR3 spells CASSLLGTSGGGTQYF. In nucleotides, the CDR3 is TGTGCCAGCAGCTTACTAGGGACTAGCGGGGGTGGTACGCAGTATTTT.

This chain connects TRBV4-3 to TRBJ2-2; D might be TRBD1 (5 bases). Germline assignment: CDR1 LGHNA and CDR2 YSLEER. The V end lost 3 bases, the J end lost 1 base, and 12 bases lay between the germline ends. This CDR3 has 16 amino acids. The chain's CDR3 is CASSQGRRENTGELFF. Written as DNA, the CDR3 is TGCGCCAGCAGCCAGGGGCGTAGGGAGAACACCGGGGAGCTGTTTTTT.

The chain has TRBV20-1 and TRBJ2-7, with D unresolved. V shed 4 bases and J shed 5 bases, with 9 bases lying between them. Per germline, CDR1 DFQATT and CDR2 SNEGSKA (reference sequence). The CDR3 runs 11 residues. The CDR3 DNA follows: TGCAGTGCTAAAACTGGGGACGAGCAGTACTTC. The encoded protein is CSAKTGDEQYF.

The rearrangement uses TRBV5-1 and TRBJ2-1; a possible D gene is TRBD2 (5 bases). This CDR3 is 16 amino acids long. The germline V gene encodes CDR1 SGHRS and CDR2 YFSETQ. Trimming pared 7 bases from V and 3 bases from J, leaving 20 bases between. The CDR3, as DNA: TGCGCCAGCCGGCTCCAAGGAGCGGTCTTCTACAATGAGCAGTTCTTC. This codes for CASRLQGAVFYNEQFF. Supplemented by reference TRBV5-1 and TRBJ2-1, the full variable domain reads KAGVTQTPRYLIKTRGQQVTLSCSPISGHRSVSWYQQTPGQGLQFLFEYFSETQRNKGNFPGRFSGRQFSNSRSEMNVSTLELGDSALYLCASRLQGAVFYNEQFFGPGTRLTVL.

This chain uses TRBV4-3 with TRBJ2-7; 7 bases match TRBD1. This CDR3 comprises 15 residues. CDR1 is LGHNA, CDR2 YSLEER, per germline. With 0 bases clipped from V and 3 bases from J, the junction kept 5 bases outside the gene matches. The CDR3 loop reads CASSQDQGDSYEQYF. CDR3 in DNA: TGCGCCAGCAGCCAAGATCAGGGGGACAGCTACGAGCAGTACTTC.

The rearrangement uses TRBV9 and TRBJ2-1, with TRBD1 matching 9 bases. V lost 0 bases, J lost 7 bases, and 8 bases stayed unmatched. Looked up from germline, CDR1 is SGDLS and CDR2 is YYNGEE. The CDR3 has 16 amino acids. This chain's CDR3 is CASSVALGQGLNEQFF. CDR3 DNA: TGTGCCAGCAGCGTAGCTTTGGGACAGGGCCTTAATGAGCAGTTCTTC.

This chain connects TRBV7-9 to TRBJ1-1, with D hard to call. The CDR3 extends over 13 amino acids. Trimming took off 3 bases at V and 1 base at J, with 6 bases between the two ends. Germline V lookup: CDR1 SEHNR, CDR2 FQNEAQ (reference sequence). The CDR3 DNA reads as TGTGCCAGCAGCTTGGCGGCGAACACTGAAGCTTTCTTT. Protein product: CASSLAANTEAFF.

The CDR3: CASSYREETQYF. CDR3 nucleotide sequence: TGTGCCAGCAGTTACAGGGAAGAGACCCAGTACTTC. The chain is built from TRBV7-6 and TRBJ2-5; D might be TRBD1 (6 bases). V was shortened by 6 bases and J by 3 bases, with 8 bases between the two germline ends. The CDR3 is made up of 12 amino acids. Germline CDR1 is SGHVS and CDR2 is FNYEAQ.

The gene calls are TRBV18 and TRBJ1-4; the D gene is possibly TRBD1 (5 bases). CDR3 length equals 14 residues. Trimming took off 2 bases at V and 7 bases at J, with 11 bases between the two ends. Germline V gene lookup returns CDR1 KGHSH and CDR2 LQKENI. CDR3 nucleotide sequence: TGTGCCAGCTCACCAGCCAGGGTAGGTGAAAAACTGTTTTTT. Its protein product is CASSPARVGEKLFF.

The chain uses TRBV11-2 and TRBJ2-2; D gene unclear. Germline loops: CDR1 SGHAT, CDR2 FQNNGV. Trimming cost V 5 bases and J 3 bases, with 19 bases left between them. The CDR3 contains 17 residues. This CDR3 is CASSPGLGRSDTGELFF. For the CDR3, the DNA is TGTGCCAGCAGCCCGGGTCTGGGCAGGTCGGACACCGGGGAGCTGTTTTTT.

The chain carries TRBV6-6 and TRBJ1-4; D perhaps matches TRBD1 (5 bases). The germline CDR1 and CDR2 sequences are MNHNY and SVGAGI (reference sequence). The CDR3 extends over 16 amino acids. V shed 5 bases and J shed 4 bases, with 17 bases lying between them. In nucleotides, the CDR3 is TGTGCCAGCAGTCCACCCCGGGGGGTCGGTAATGAAAAACTGTTTTTT. This encodes CASSPPRGVGNEKLFF.

The chain joins TRBV19 to TRBJ2-1; 10 bases map to TRBD2. CDR3 length: 17 amino acids. The J segment lost 5 bases and the V segment lost 4 bases, leaving 11 bases of the junction unmatched. From germline, CDR1 is LNHDA and CDR2 SQIVND (reference sequence). CDR3 DNA sequence: TGTGCCAGTAGTACGCCTTATAGCGGGAGGTCCGACAATGAGCAGTTCTTC. Encoded protein: CASSTPYSGRSDNEQFF.

V is TRBV4-1 and J is TRBJ1-2; no definite D call. Germline lookup yields CDR1 MGHRA and CDR2 YSYEKL. V lost 0 bases and J 3 bases, leaving 11 bases between the germline ends. The CDR3 runs to 15 residues. The CDR3 region has the DNA TGCGCCAGCAGCCAAGATGTTACTGGGGACTATGGCTACACCTTC. Its protein is CASSQDVTGDYGYTF.